This passage covers 28 T cell receptor beta chains from one sample sequenced in a study of T cells of healthy individuals. TCRdb recomputed calls from the 5' RACE reads with MiXCR, one row per CDR3 protein. Among 55,000 to 65,000 distinct CDR3 sequences, about 16% were seen once, and the ten largest hold approximately 4.6%. These receptors were obtained from a human donor in good health.

The rearrangement uses TRBV12-3 or TRBV12-4 and TRBJ2-5, with 16 positions matching TRBD2. V dropped 6 bases and J dropped 7; count of bases not matched to a gene: 5. The CDR3 consists of 15 residues. For the CDR3, the DNA is TGTGCCAGCAGCCGGGGACTAGCGGGGGGGCTGACCCAGTACTTC. This encodes CASSRGLAGGLTQYF.

This clonotype is a singleton in its sample. V gene TRBV28 combines with J gene TRBJ2-7; D might be TRBD2 (6 bases). Trimming took off 1 base at V and 2 bases at J, with 12 bases between the two ends. The germline gives CDR1 MDHEN, CDR2 SYDVKM. CDR3 length equals 15 residues. DNA of the CDR3: TGTGCCAGCAGTTTATTGGGACTCGAAACCTACGAGCAGTACTTC. Its protein is CASSLLGLETYEQYF.

This chain uses TRBV7-2 with TRBJ2-7; 10 bases fit TRBD2. V was clipped by 3 bases and J by 2 bases; unmatched bases: 7. Germline V gene data show CDR1 as SGHTA and CDR2 as FQGNSA. CDR3 length equals 16 residues. This chain's CDR3 is CASSFTWTSGPYEQYF. CDR3 sequence (DNA): TGTGCCAGCAGCTTCACTTGGACTAGCGGTCCCTACGAGCAGTACTTC.

The sample holds many counts of this clonotype. The chain links TRBV6-4 to TRBJ2-2; maybe TRBD2 (5 bases). V was clipped by 6 bases and J by 0 bases, with 17 bases between them. The V gene's germline CDR1 is MRHNA and CDR2 SNTAGT. The CDR3 runs to 17 residues. CDR3: CASSPSPLDTNTGELFF. Written as DNA, the CDR3 is TGTGCCAGCAGCCCCTCCCCACTAGACACGAACACCGGGGAGCTGTTTTTT.

This clonotype was picked up many times. V is TRBV11-2 and J is TRBJ2-6; tentatively, D is TRBD2 (6 bases). Trimming left V 6 bases short and J 2 bases short, with 17 bases between. This CDR3 is built from 17 residues. Germline V gives CDR1 SGHAT, CDR2 FQNNGV. CDR3 residues: CASRSLRGGTGANVLTF. The CDR3 DNA follows: TGTGCCAGCAGGTCCCTCCGAGGCGGGACTGGGGCCAACGTCCTGACTTTC.

Concerning this clonotype itself: A much larger clone lies a single base off, so this may be a read error. The chain is built from TRBV20-1 and TRBJ2-1; unclear D gene. The CDR3 is made up of 20 amino acids. The V gene lost 3 bases and the J gene lost 2 bases, with 29 bases spanning the gap. Germline V gives CDR1 DFQATT, CDR2 SNEGSKA (reference sequence). CDR3 amino acids: CSARDRAQKFGLGPYNEQFF. In DNA, the CDR3 is TGCAGTGCTAGGGATCGGGCGCAGAAATTTGGGCTCGGGCCCTACAATGAGCAGTTCTTC.

This clonotype has more than one count but fewer than ten. V usage is TRBV15 and J usage is TRBJ2-1; TRBD2 might be the D (5 bases). The CDR3 is 15 residues long. Germline CDR1 reads LNHNV; CDR2 reads YYDKDF (reference sequence). V was cut by 2 bases and J by 3 bases, with 11 bases left in between. CDR3 bases: TGTGCCACCAGCAGATATATGGCGGGCTACAATGAGCAGTTCTTC. Translating gives CATSRYMAGYNEQFF. Combining the CDR3 with reference TRBV15 and TRBJ2-1 gives the whole variable domain DAMVIQNPRYQVTQFGKPVTLSCSQTLNHNVMYWYQQKSSQAPKLLFHYYDKDFNNEADTPDNFQSRRPNTSFCFLDIRSPGLGDTAMYLCATSRYMAGYNEQFFGPGTRLTVL.

This clonotype has a count of ten or more. The chain has TRBV9 and TRBJ1-4, with TRBD1 matching 10 bases. Germline CDR1 is SGDLS and CDR2 is YYNGEE. There are 15 residues in the CDR3. With 3 bases clipped from V and 8 bases from J, the junction kept 7 bases outside the gene matches. The CDR3 spells CASSADRGLWEKLFF. In DNA, the CDR3 is TGTGCCAGCAGCGCAGACAGGGGGCTCTGGGAAAAACTGTTTTTT.

This clonotype has only a few counts. The chain uses TRBV12-3 or TRBV12-4 and TRBJ2-1; D is unclear. Trimming shortened V by 5 bases and J by 9 bases, and 8 bases separated the two germline ends. The CDR3 covers 11 residues. The CDR3 reads CASSPSGEQFF. The CDR3 DNA reads as TGTGCCAGCAGTCCATCGGGTGAGCAGTTCTTC.

Concerning this clonotype: A much larger clone sits a single nucleotide away, making a read error possible. The genes are TRBV4-2 and TRBJ2-7; D is unresolved. Germline V gene lookup returns CDR1 LGHNA and CDR2 YNFKEQ. The CDR3 covers 14 residues. CDR3 sequence reads: CASSQDLLGYEQCF. CDR3 bases: TGTGCCAGCAGCCAAGATCTGCTAGGCTACGAGCAGTGCTTC.

This clonotype appeared a few times. The J gene is TRBJ2-3, the V gene TRBV29-1; D unresolved. The germline CDR1 and CDR2 sequences are SQVTM and ANQGSEA. The CDR3 is 14 amino acids. V gave up 4 bases and J gave up 4 bases, with 15 bases separating them. The CDR3 DNA reads as TGCAGCGTTGCGGTAGCTGTTCTTGCAGATACGCAGTATTTT. Its translation is CSVAVAVLADTQYF.

This clonotype came up many times. The chain joins TRBV15 to TRBJ2-3; 7 bases align to TRBD2. This CDR3 spans 15 amino acids. CDR1 LNHNV and CDR2 YYDKDF come from the germline V gene (reference sequence). V shed 3 bases, J shed 4 bases, and the junction held 7 bases outside the gene matches. The CDR3 is CATSSTGGRADTQYF. The CDR3 DNA follows: TGTGCCACCAGCAGCACGGGCGGGAGAGCAGATACGCAGTATTTT.

By frequency in the sample, this clonotype is medium-sized (0.01 to 0.1%). The rearrangement uses TRBV9 and TRBJ2-1; a possible D gene is TRBD1 (6 bases). Germline-derived CDR1 and CDR2 are SGDLS and YYNGEE. V was shortened by 4 bases and J by 5 bases, with 19 bases between the two germline ends. This CDR3 contains 16 residues. The CDR3 nucleotides read TGTGCCAGCAGCACCCGACAGGCCAAGGCCCACAATGAGCAGTTCTTC. Encoded protein: CASSTRQAKAHNEQFF.

This clonotype was observed many times. The V and J genes are TRBV7-9 and TRBJ1-6; D is ambiguous. Germline V lookup: CDR1 SEHNR, CDR2 FQNEAQ (reference sequence). Trimming took 6 bases from V and 8 from J, leaving 11 bases between them. The CDR3 covers 13 residues. CDR3 sequence reads: CASRKLFYSPLHF. The CDR3 DNA is TGTGCCAGCAGAAAGCTTTTTTATTCACCCCTCCACTTT.

This clonotype was observed at least ten times. The V gene is TRBV28, the J gene TRBJ2-2; no clear D gene. The CDR3 extends over 14 amino acids. Germline CDR1 MDHEN, CDR2 SYDVKM. V was clipped by 11 bases and J by 2 bases, with 15 bases between them. The CDR3 here is CAATDLPNTGELFF. The DNA for the CDR3 is TGTGCCGCCACGGATTTACCCAACACCGGGGAGCTGTTTTTT.

The J gene is TRBJ2-1, the V gene TRBV6-2 or TRBV6-3; TRBD2 matches at 13 bases. Trimming cost V 7 bases and J 6 bases; bases outside gene matches: 6. The CDR3 loop spans 15 amino acids. Germline loops: CDR1 MNHEY, CDR2 SVGEGT. Here the CDR3 reads CASIPGLAGANEQFF. CDR3 coding DNA: TGTGCCAGCATTCCTGGACTAGCGGGGGCCAATGAGCAGTTCTTC.

This sequence joins TRBV6-1 and TRBJ1-1, with D tentatively TRBD1 (6 bases). Trimming left V 6 bases short and J 4 bases short, with 12 bases between. The CDR3 runs to 13 residues. CDR1 MNHNS and CDR2 SASEGT come from the germline V gene. The chain's CDR3 is CASRFRGPTEAFF. CDR3 bases: TGTGCCAGCAGATTCAGGGGTCCCACTGAAGCTTTCTTT.

This clonotype was counted a few times. The V call is TRBV2, the J call TRBJ2-5, with D possibly being TRBD1 (6 bases). From germline, CDR1 is SNHLY and CDR2 FYNNEI. This CDR3 is built from 15 residues. The ends were cut back, 0 bases at V and 8 bases at J, with 16 bases in the middle. The CDR3 sequence is CASSEAPGTLTTQYF. CDR3 in DNA: TGTGCCAGCAGTGAAGCTCCCGGGACATTGACAACCCAGTACTTC. Combining the CDR3 with reference TRBV2 and TRBJ2-5 gives the whole variable domain EPEVTQTPSHQVTQMGQEVILRCVPISNHLYFYWYRQILGQKVEFLVSFYNNEISEKSEIFDDQFSVERPDGSNFTLKIRSTKLEDSAMYFCASSEAPGTLTTQYFGPGTRLLVL.

The rearrangement uses TRBV29-1 and TRBJ1-1; 7 bases are a match to TRBD1. This CDR3 has 12 residues. Unmatched junction bases numbered 5, after V lost 3 bases and J lost 7 bases. Looked up from germline, CDR1 is SQVTM and CDR2 is ANQGSEA. In DNA form, the CDR3 reads TGCAGCGTTGAGGGGGACAGCATTGAAGCTTTCTTT. Translated, it gives CSVEGDSIEAFF.

This clonotype was picked up many times. The chain couples TRBV4-2 to TRBJ2-1; 9 bases line up with TRBD2. CDR3 size: 15 residues. Germline CDR1 reads LGHNA; CDR2 reads YNFKEQ. J gave up 6 bases and V 1 base, and 4 bases lay outside the gene matches. CDR3 protein: CASSQVGTSTNEQFF. The CDR3 bases are TGTGCCAGCAGCCAAGTCGGGACTAGCACCAATGAGCAGTTCTTC.

This clonotype turned up a few times. The CDR3 nucleotides read TGTGCCAGCCGACAGCCTCACACTGAAGCTTTCTTT. It is translated as CASRQPHTEAFF. The rearrangement uses TRBV19 and TRBJ1-1; possible D gene TRBD1, 5 bases. Trimming took 9 bases from V and 3 from J, leaving 11 bases between them. This CDR3 is built from 12 residues. The germline V gene encodes CDR1 LNHDA and CDR2 SQIVND (reference sequence).

This clonotype was counted ten times or more. The V and J genes are TRBV12-3 or TRBV12-4 and TRBJ2-3, with TRBD1 as a possible D gene (5 bases). V was trimmed by 1 base and J by 4 bases, leaving 12 bases between them. CDR3 length: 15 amino acids. The DNA of the CDR3 is TGTGCCAGCAGTTTAGAGCCAGGGTCGGCAGATACGCAGTATTTT. Translation gives CASSLEPGSADTQYF.

Worth noting for this clonotype: One base away lies a much larger clone, so this may be a sequencing read error. J is TRBJ1-5 and V is TRBV9, with D unclear. From germline, CDR1 is SGDLS and CDR2 YYNGEE. This CDR3 comprises 13 residues. The CDR3 region has the DNA TGTGCCAGCAGCGTAGAACCGACCAGGCCCCAGAATTTT. This translates into CASSVEPTRPQNF.

This clonotype was counted a few times. The rearrangement joins TRBV28 to TRBJ1-6, with D possibly being TRBD1 (6 bases). Germline V gene data show CDR1 as MDHEN and CDR2 as SYDVKM. Trimming removed 2 bases at V and 8 bases at J, with 13 bases between. The CDR3 is 15 amino acids. The chain's CDR3 is CASSLGTRRHSPLHF. Written as DNA, the CDR3 is TGTGCCAGCAGTTTAGGGACACGCCGCCATTCACCCCTCCACTTT. The entire variable domain, with the rest obtained from reference TRBV28 and TRBJ1-6, is as follows: DVKVTQSSRYLVKRTGEKVFLECVQDMDHENMFWYRQDPGLGLRLIYFSYDVKMKEKGDIPEGYSVSREKKERFSLILESASTNQTSMYLCASSLGTRRHSPLHFGNGTRLTVT.

This clonotype appeared many times. The V and J genes are TRBV27 and TRBJ1-1, with no clear D. This CDR3 spans 15 amino acids. The ends were cut back, 0 bases at V and 0 bases at J, with 8 bases in the middle. Germline V lookup: CDR1 MNHEY, CDR2 SMNVEV (reference sequence). The CDR3 protein is CASSLSWTVNTEAFF. DNA for the CDR3: TGTGCCAGCAGTTTATCTTGGACGGTGAACACTGAAGCTTTCTTT.

In its sample, this clonotype was seen a few times. The V call is TRBV7-2, the J call TRBJ1-4; D perhaps matches TRBD1 (5 bases). This CDR3 has 15 residues. Per germline, CDR1 SGHTA and CDR2 FQGNSA. Trimming cost V 3 bases and J 8 bases, with 16 bases left between them. CDR3 nucleotide sequence: TGTGCCAGCAGCTTTTCCCCGGGACGGAGGGAAAAACTGTTTTTT. Its translation is CASSFSPGRREKLFF. Variable domain in full (rest from reference TRBV7-2 and TRBJ1-4): GAGVSQSPSNKVTEKGKDVELRCDPISGHTALYWYRQSLGQGLEFLIYFQGNSAPDKSGLPSDRFSAERTGGSVSTLTIQRTQQEDSAVYLCASSFSPGRREKLFFGSGTQLSVL.

This clonotype was counted ten times or more. The chain uses TRBV18 and TRBJ1-1; 8 nucleotides align to TRBD1. Trimming took 9 bases from V and 0 from J; bases not matched to a gene: 9. This CDR3 has 15 amino acids. Germline CDR1 reads KGHSH; CDR2 reads LQKENI. CDR3 bases: TGTGCCAGTCTTGGACAGGGAGGGATGAACACTGAAGCTTTCTTT. As protein: CASLGQGGMNTEAFF. The whole variable domain, filled in from reference TRBV18 and TRBJ1-1, reads NAGVMQNPRHLVRRRGQEARLRCSPMKGHSHVYWYRQLPEEGLKFMVYLQKENIIDESGMPKERFSAEFPKEGPSILRIQQVVRGDSAAYFCASLGQGGMNTEAFFGQGTRLTVV.

In this sample, this clonotype turned up many times. The chain uses TRBV5-4 and TRBJ1-4; 8 bases map to TRBD1. Trimming removed 3 bases from V and 3 bases from J; junction bases left unmatched: 1. The CDR3 sequence is 14 residues long. Germline V CDR1 and CDR2: SGHNT, YYREEE (reference sequence). The CDR3: CASSWDRSNEKLFF. CDR3 in DNA: TGTGCCAGCAGCTGGGACAGGTCTAATGAAAAACTGTTTTTT.